Sequencing of this T cell receptor (beta chain) was carried out in a study of response to subunit inactivated influenza vaccine. Study-wide findings and caveats: It was suggested by the authors that few new T cells are recruited by each seasonal influenza vaccination.

TCRdb fed the RT-PCR reads into MiXCR, producing one record per CDR3 protein. The profile shows some 800,000 distinct CDR3 sequences, approximately 22% of them singletons. There are a few counts of this clonotype. Its target is not known. The CDR3 contains 14 residues. Per germline, CDR1 SGHRS and CDR2 YFSETQ. V trimming: 4 bases; J trimming: 4 bases; junction bases outside the gene matches: 8. This TCR was sampled from a man between 45 and 60 years old who received an inactivated influenza vaccine. The chain carries TRBV5-1 and TRBJ2-7, with TRBD1 identical over 7 bases. The starting material was PBMCs from blood, obtained roughly 5 days after vaccination. In nucleotides, the CDR3 is TGCGCCAGCAGCGGAAAAACAGGGGCTTACGAGCAGTACTTC. It yields the protein CASSGKTGAYEQYF.